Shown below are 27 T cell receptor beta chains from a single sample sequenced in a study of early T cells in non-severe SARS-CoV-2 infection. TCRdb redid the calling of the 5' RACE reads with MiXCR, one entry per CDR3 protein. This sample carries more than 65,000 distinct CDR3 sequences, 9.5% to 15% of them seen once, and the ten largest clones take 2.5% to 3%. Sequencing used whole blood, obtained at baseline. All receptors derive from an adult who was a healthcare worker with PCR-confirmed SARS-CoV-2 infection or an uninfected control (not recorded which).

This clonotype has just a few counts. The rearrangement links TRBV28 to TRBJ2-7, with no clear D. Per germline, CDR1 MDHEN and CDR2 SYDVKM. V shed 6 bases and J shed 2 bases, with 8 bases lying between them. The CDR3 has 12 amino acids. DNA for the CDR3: TGTGCCAGCAGCCTCAATGCCTACGAGCAGTACTTC. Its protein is CASSLNAYEQYF.

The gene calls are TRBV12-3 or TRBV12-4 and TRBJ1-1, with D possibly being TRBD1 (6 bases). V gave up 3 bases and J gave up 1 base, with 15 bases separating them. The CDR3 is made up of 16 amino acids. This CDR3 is CASSFAGARGNTEAFF. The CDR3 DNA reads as TGTGCCAGCAGTTTCGCAGGGGCGAGAGGGAACACTGAAGCTTTCTTT.

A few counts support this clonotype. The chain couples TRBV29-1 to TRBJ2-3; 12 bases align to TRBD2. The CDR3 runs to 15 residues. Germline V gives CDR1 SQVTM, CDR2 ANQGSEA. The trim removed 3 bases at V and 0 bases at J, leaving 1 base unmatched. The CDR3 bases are TGCAGCGTTGACGGACTAGCGGGGAGCACAGATACGCAGTATTTT. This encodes CSVDGLAGSTDTQYF.

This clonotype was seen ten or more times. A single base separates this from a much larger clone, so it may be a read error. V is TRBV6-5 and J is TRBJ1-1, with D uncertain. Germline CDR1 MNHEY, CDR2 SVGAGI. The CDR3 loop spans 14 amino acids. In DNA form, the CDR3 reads TGTGCCAGCAGTTATGGATCGGGAAACACTGAAGTTTTCTTT. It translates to CASSYGSGNTEVFF.

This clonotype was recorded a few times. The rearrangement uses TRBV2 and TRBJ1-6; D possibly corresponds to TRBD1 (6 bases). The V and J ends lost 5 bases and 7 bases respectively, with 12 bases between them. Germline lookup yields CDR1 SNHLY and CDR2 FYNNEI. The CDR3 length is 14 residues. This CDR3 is CASSPTGQNSPLHF. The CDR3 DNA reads TGTGCCAGCAGTCCCACAGGGCAAAATTCACCCCTCCACTTT.

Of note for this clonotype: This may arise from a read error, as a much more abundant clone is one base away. CDR3 sequence (DNA): TGTGCCAGCGCGTCGAGGGCCAATGAAAAACTGTTTTTT. Protein product: CASASRANEKLFF. V is TRBV28 and J is TRBJ1-4; unclear D gene. Germline CDR1 reads MDHEN; CDR2 reads SYDVKM. The CDR3 length is 13 residues. V shed 8 bases and J shed 5 bases, with 12 bases lying between them.

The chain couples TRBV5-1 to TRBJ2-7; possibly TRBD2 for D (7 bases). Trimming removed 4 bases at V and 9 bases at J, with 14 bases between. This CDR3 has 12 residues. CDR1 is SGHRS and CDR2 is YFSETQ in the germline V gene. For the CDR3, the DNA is TGCGCCAGCAGCCCCGAAAGGGGGGGGCAGTACTTC. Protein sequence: CASSPERGGQYF.

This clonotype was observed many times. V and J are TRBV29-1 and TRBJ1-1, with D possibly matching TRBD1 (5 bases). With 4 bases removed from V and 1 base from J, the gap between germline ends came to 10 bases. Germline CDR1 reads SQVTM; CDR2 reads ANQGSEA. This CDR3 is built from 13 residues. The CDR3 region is CSVVRDRNTEAFF. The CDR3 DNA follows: TGCAGCGTTGTCCGGGACCGGAACACTGAAGCTTTCTTT. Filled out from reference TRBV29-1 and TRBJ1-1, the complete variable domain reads SAVISQKPSRDICQRGTSLTIQCQVDSQVTMMFWYRQQPGQSLTLIATANQGSEATYESGFVIDKFPISRPNLTFSTLTVSNMSPEDSSIYLCSVVRDRNTEAFFGQGTRLTVV.

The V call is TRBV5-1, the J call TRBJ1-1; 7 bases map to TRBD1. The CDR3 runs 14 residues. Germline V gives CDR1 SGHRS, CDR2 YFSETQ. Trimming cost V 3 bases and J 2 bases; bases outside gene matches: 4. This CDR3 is CASSWTGQNTEAFF. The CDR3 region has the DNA TGCGCCAGCAGCTGGACAGGACAAAACACTGAAGCTTTCTTT.

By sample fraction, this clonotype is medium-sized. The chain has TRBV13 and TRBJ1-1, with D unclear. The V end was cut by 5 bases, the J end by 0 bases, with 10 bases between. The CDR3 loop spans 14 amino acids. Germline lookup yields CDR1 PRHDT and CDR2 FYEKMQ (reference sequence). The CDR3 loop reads CASSPPAVNTEAFF. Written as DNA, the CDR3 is TGTGCCAGCAGCCCCCCGGCCGTGAACACTGAAGCTTTCTTT. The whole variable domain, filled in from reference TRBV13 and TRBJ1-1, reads AAGVIQSPRHLIKEKRETATLKCYPIPRHDTVYWYQQGPGQDPQFLISFYEKMQSDKGSIPDRFSAQQFSDYHSELNMSSLELGDSALYFCASSPPAVNTEAFFGQGTRLTVV.

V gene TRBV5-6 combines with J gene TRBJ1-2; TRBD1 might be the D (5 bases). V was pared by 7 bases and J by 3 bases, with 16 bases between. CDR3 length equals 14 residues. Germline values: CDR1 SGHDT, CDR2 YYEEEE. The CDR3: CASRRSGGDYGYTF. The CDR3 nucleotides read TGTGCCAGCCGGCGGAGCGGGGGGGACTATGGCTACACCTTC.

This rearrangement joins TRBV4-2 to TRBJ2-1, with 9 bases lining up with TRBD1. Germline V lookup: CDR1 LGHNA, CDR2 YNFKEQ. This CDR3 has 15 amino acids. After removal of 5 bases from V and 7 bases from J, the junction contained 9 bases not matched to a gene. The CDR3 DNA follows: TGTGCCAGCAGCAGACGGGACAGGGAGGGAAATGAGCAGTTCTTC. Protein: CASSRRDREGNEQFF.

The CDR3 nucleotides are TGCAGTGCCCGCAAACCTCAGGGCCACGGGGAGCTGTTTTTT. Translated, it gives CSARKPQGHGELFF. The genes are TRBV20-1 and TRBJ2-2, with a tentative D call TRBD1 (5 bases). This CDR3 is built from 14 residues. V was trimmed by 6 bases and J by 7 bases, leaving 18 bases between them. Looked up from germline, CDR1 is DFQATT and CDR2 is SNEGSKA (reference sequence).

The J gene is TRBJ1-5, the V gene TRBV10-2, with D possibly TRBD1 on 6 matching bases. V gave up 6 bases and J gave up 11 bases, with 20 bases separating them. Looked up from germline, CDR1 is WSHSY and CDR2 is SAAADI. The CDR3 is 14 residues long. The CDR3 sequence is CASRPGTLEVAQHF. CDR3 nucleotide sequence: TGCGCCAGCAGACCCGGGACACTTGAAGTAGCCCAGCATTTT.

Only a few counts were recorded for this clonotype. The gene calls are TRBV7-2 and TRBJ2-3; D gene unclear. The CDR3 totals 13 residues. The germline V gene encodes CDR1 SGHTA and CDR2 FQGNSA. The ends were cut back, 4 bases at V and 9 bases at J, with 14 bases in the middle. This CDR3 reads CASSSNYLVTQYF. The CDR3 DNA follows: TGTGCCAGCAGCTCAAACTACCTAGTAACGCAGTATTTT.

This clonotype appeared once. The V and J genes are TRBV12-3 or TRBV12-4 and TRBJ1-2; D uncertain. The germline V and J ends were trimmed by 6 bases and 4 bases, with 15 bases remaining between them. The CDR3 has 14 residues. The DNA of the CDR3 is TGTGCCAGCAGCCCAAGGGAGCGGTCCTATGGCTACACCTTC. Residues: CASSPRERSYGYTF.

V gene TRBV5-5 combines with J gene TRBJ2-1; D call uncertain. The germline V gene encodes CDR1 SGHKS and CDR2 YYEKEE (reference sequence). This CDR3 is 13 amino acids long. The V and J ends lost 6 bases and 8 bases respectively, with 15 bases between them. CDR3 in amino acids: CASNRDGLYEQFF. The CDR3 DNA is TGTGCCAGCAACCGAGACGGCCTTTATGAGCAGTTCTTC. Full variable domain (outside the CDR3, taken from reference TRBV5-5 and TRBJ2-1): DAGVTQSPTHLIKTRGQQVTLRCSPISGHKSVSWYQQVLGQGPQFIFQYYEKEERGRGNFPDRFSARQFPNYSSELNVNALLLGDSALYLCASNRDGLYEQFFGPGTRLTVL.

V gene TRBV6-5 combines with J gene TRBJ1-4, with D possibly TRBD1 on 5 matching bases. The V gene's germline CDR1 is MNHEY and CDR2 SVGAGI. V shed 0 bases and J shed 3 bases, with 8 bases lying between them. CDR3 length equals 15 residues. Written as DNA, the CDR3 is TGTGCCAGCAGTTACTCGAGACAGTCTAATGAAAAACTGTTTTTT. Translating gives CASSYSRQSNEKLFF.

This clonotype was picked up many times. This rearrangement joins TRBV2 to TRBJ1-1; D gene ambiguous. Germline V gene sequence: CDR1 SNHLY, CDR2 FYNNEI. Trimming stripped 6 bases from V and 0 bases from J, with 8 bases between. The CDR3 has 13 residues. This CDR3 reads CASSKNMNTEAFF. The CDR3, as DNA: TGTGCCAGCAGCAAAAATATGAACACTGAAGCTTTCTTT.

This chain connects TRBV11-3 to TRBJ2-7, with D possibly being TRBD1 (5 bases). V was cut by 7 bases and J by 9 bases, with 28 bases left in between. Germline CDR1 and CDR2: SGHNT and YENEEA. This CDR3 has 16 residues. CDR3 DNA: TGTGCCAGCACCCCTACTGACAGTATCCCGCCGGTAGGGCAGTACTTC. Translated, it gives CASTPTDSIPPVGQYF.

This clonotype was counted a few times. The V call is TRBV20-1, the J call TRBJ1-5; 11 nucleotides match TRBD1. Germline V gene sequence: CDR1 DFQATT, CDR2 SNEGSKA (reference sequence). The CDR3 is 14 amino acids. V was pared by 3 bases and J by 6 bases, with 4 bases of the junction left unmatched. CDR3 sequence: CSASRGQGAQPQHF. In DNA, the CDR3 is TGCAGTGCTAGCCGCGGACAGGGGGCTCAGCCCCAGCATTTT.

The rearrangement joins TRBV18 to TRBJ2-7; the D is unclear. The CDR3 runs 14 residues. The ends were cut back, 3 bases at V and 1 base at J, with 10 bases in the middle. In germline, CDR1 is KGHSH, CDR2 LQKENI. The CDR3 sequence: CASSPPGPSYEQYF. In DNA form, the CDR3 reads TGTGCCAGCTCACCTCCCGGACCTTCCTACGAGCAGTACTTC.

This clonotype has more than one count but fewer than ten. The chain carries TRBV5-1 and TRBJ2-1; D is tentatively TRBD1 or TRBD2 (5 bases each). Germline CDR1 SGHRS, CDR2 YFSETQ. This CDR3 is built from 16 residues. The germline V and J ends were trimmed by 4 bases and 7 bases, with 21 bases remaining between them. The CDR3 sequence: CASSPSTHPGANEQFF. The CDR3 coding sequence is TGCGCCAGCAGCCCGTCGACTCACCCCGGGGCAAATGAGCAGTTCTTC. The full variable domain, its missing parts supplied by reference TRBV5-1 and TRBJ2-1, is KAGVTQTPRYLIKTRGQQVTLSCSPISGHRSVSWYQQTPGQGLQFLFEYFSETQRNKGNFPGRFSGRQFSNSRSEMNVSTLELGDSALYLCASSPSTHPGANEQFFGPGTRLTVL.

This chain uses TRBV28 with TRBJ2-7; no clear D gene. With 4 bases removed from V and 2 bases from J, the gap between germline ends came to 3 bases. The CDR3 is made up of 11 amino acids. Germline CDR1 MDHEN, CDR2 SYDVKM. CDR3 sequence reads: CASSSAYEQYF. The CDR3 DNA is TGTGCCAGCAGTTCTGCCTACGAGCAGTACTTC.

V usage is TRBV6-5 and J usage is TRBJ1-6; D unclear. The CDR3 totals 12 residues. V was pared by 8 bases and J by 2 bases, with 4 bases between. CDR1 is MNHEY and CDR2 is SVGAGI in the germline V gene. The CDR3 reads CASRTYNSPLHF. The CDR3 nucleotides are TGTGCCAGCCGGACCTATAATTCACCCCTCCACTTT.

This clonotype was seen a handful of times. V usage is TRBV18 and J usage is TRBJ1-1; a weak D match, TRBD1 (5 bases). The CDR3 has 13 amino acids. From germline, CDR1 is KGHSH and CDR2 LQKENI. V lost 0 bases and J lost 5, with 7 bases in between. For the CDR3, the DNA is TGTGCCAGCTCACCACCCCGGGGGACTGAAGCTTTCTTT. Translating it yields CASSPPRGTEAFF.

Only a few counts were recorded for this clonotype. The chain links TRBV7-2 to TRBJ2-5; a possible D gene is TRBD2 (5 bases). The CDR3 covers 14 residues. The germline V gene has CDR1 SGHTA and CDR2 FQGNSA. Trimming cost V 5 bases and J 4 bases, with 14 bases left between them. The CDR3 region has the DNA TGTGCCAGCAGCCCACCCCCTCGGGGAGAGACCCAGTACTTC. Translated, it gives CASSPPPRGETQYF.